Below, 15 T cell receptor beta chains from the same sample are listed, as sequenced in a study of T cell responses to AZD1222 COVID-19 vaccine. Data came from immunoSEQ multiplex PCR; TCRdb stores just in-frame clones and leaves some out. The sample gives roughly 120,000 clones, roughly 90% of which show up once; 4.4% is in the top ten. This sample comprised peripheral blood, obtained on day 0 of AZD1222 vaccination. These receptors were collected from an adult in good health.

This clone came up a few times. This chain uses TRBV10-2 with TRBJ2-7; TRBD2 matches at 9 bases. CDR3 length equals 15 residues. Looked up from germline, CDR1 is WSHSY and CDR2 is SAAADI. With V trimmed by 3 bases and J by 2 bases, 5 bases remained unmatched. CDR3 residues: CASSDTGGRAYEQYF. CDR3 DNA sequence: TGCGCCAGCAGTGACACTGGCGGGAGGGCCTACGAGCAGTACTTC.

With regard to this clone: The germline gene is not matched at one end of the junction; a read error may be the cause. The chain is built from TRBV27 and TRBJ1-6; tentative D call: TRBD1 (6 bases). The CDR3 is made up of 15 amino acids. Looked up from germline, CDR1 is MNHEY and CDR2 is SMNVEV (reference sequence). The CDR3 DNA reads TGTGCCAGCAGCCCCCTCGACAGGAATAATTCACCCCGCCACTTT. It encodes CASSPLDRNNSPRHF.

This clone was picked up a small number of times. The chain has TRBV13 and TRBJ2-5; 7 positions agree with TRBD2. CDR1 is PRHDT, CDR2 FYEKMQ, per germline (reference sequence). The CDR3 length is 13 residues. After removal of 6 bases from V and 3 bases from J, the junction contained 4 bases not matched to a gene. The CDR3 loop is CASSWTREETQYF. The CDR3 DNA follows: TGTGCCAGCAGTTGGACTAGGGAAGAGACCCAGTACTTC.

V usage is TRBV10-3 and J usage is TRBJ1-2, with 10 bases lining up with TRBD1. After removal of 3 bases from V and 6 bases from J, the junction contained 4 bases not matched to a gene. CDR1 is ENHRY and CDR2 is SYGVKD in the germline V gene. The CDR3 contains 14 residues. CDR3 nucleotides: TGTGCCATCAGTGACCCGGGACAGGGGAATGGCTACACCTTC. Its protein is CAISDPGQGNGYTF.

CDR3 region: CASSWGTGDNEKLFF. The CDR3 DNA reads TGTGCCAGCAGCTGGGGGACAGGGGATAATGAAAAACTGTTTTTT. The V gene is TRBV11-3, the J gene TRBJ1-4, with TRBD1 matching 10 bases. The germline CDR1 and CDR2 sequences are SGHNT and YENEEA. Germline trimming cut 4 bases from V and 4 bases from J; bases unmatched to any gene: 3. The CDR3 sequence is 15 residues long.

The chain has TRBV3-1 (or the pseudogene TRBV3-2) and TRBJ2-2; D uncertain. Germline lookup yields CDR1 LGHDT and CDR2 YNNKEL (reference sequence). The CDR3 covers 11 residues. V lost 2 bases and J 6 bases, leaving 1 base between the germline ends. The CDR3 here is CASSQSGELFF. The CDR3 bases are TGTGCCAGCAGCCAATCCGGGGAGCTGTTTTTT.

The chain links TRBV9 to TRBJ1-3; no reliable D call. V was cut by 1 base and J by 1 base, with 6 bases left in between. CDR1 is SGDLS, CDR2 YYNGEE, per germline. The CDR3 contains 14 residues. CDR3 residues: CASSVQGSGNTIYF. The CDR3 region has the DNA TGTGCCAGCAGCGTACAAGGTTCTGGAAACACCATATATTTT.

V is TRBV10-3 and J is TRBJ1-1, with 8 bases identical to TRBD1. This CDR3 spans 14 amino acids. The germline V gene has CDR1 ENHRY and CDR2 SYGVKD. J gave up 1 base and V 6 bases, and 4 bases lay outside the gene matches. This chain's CDR3 is CAIRIQGGNTEAFF. The CDR3 DNA reads TGTGCCATCAGGATACAGGGGGGGAACACTGAAGCTTTCTTT.

The chain combines TRBV21-1 with TRBJ2-3; the table's D gene call, TRBD2, was not cross checked with the DNA. TRBV21-1 is labeled a pseudogene. There are 17 residues in the CDR3. Here the CDR3 reads CASSKGASGMGTDTQYF. In nucleotides, the CDR3 is TGTGCCAGCAGCAAAGGTGCTAGCGGGATGGGCACAGATACGCAGTATTTT.

This clone appeared a single time. V usage is TRBV21-1 and J usage is TRBJ1-5. TRBV21-1 corresponds to a pseudogene. The length of the CDR3 is 16 residues. The CDR3 DNA sequence: TGTGCCAGCAGCACTCAAGGGGGGGTTAGCAATCAGCCCCAGCATTTT. As protein: CASSTQGGVSNQPQHF.

This clone was seen more than once but under ten times. The chain joins TRBV12-5 to TRBJ1-1; possible D gene TRBD1, 6 bases. Trimming left V 6 bases short and J 1 base short, with 12 bases between. The CDR3 loop spans 14 amino acids. CDR1 and CDR2 (germline): LGHNT, FRNRAP. CDR3 amino acids: CASGMGHSNTEAFF. The CDR3 DNA follows: TGTGCTAGTGGGATGGGACATTCGAACACTGAAGCTTTCTTT.

This clone was observed a single time. The J gene is TRBJ2-2, the V gene TRBV7-8; D is possibly TRBD2 (5 bases). The ends were cut back, 4 bases at V and 6 bases at J, with 12 bases in the middle. This CDR3 has 14 residues. Per germline, CDR1 SGHVS and CDR2 FQNEAQ. CDR3 sequence: CASSSTSRAGELFF. For the CDR3, the DNA is TGTGCCAGCAGCTCCACTAGTAGGGCCGGGGAGCTGTTTTTT. The full variable domain, its missing parts supplied by reference TRBV7-8 and TRBJ2-2, is GAGVSQSPRYKVAKRGQDVALRCDPISGHVSLFWYQQALGQGPEFLTYFQNEAQLDKSGLPSDRFFAERPEGSVSTLKIQRTQQEDSAVYLCASSSTSRAGELFFGEGSRLTVL.

The chain couples TRBV9 to TRBJ1-5, with D unclear. This CDR3 is built from 13 residues. V was cut by 0 bases and J by 3 bases, with 4 bases left in between. Per the germline V gene, CDR1 is SGDLS and CDR2 is YYNGEE. In DNA form, the CDR3 reads TGTGCCAGCAGCGTAGTGCCCAATCAGCCCCAGCATTTT. It codes for CASSVVPNQPQHF. Based on the CDR3 plus reference TRBV9 and TRBJ1-5, the full variable domain is DSGVTQTPKHLITATGQRVTLRCSPRSGDLSVYWYQQSLDQGLQFLIQYYNGEERAKGNILERFSAQQFPDLHSELNLSSLELGDSALYFCASSVVPNQPQHFGDGTRLSIL.

This clone occurred a few times. The chain recombines TRBV24-1 with TRBJ1-2, with TRBD1 matching over 9 bases. CDR1 KGHDR and CDR2 SFDVKD come from the germline V gene. The CDR3 length is 17 residues. V trimming: 3 bases; J trimming: 5 bases; junction bases outside the gene matches: 12. The CDR3 spells CATSDPRDREGRYGYTF. In nucleotides, the CDR3 is TGTGCCACCAGTGATCCCCGGGACAGGGAAGGGCGATATGGCTACACCTTC.

V gene TRBV4-3 combines with J gene TRBJ1-5, with D uncertain. The CDR3 is 14 amino acids. Trimming shortened V by 0 bases and J by 4 bases, and 7 bases separated the two germline ends. The germline gives CDR1 LGHNA, CDR2 YSLEER. The CDR3: CASSQDLPNQPQHF. The CDR3 nucleotides are TGCGCCAGCAGCCAAGATCTCCCAAATCAGCCCCAGCATTTT.